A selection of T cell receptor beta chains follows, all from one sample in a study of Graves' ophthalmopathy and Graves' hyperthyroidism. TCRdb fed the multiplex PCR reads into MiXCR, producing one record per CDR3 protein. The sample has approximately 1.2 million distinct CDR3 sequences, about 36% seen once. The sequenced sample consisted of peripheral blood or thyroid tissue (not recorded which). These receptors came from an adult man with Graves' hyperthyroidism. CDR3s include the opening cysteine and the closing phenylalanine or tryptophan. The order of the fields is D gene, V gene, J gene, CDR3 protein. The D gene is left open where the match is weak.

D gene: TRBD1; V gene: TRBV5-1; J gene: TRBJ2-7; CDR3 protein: CASSRGLDEQYF
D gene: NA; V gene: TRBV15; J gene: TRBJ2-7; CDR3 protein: CATSRDPGATYEQYF
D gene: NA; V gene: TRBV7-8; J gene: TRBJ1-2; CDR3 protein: CASSLRVGDYGYTF
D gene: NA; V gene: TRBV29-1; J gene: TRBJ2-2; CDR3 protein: CSVTSGELFF
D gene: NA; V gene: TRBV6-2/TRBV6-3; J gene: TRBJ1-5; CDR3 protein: CASSYRRRRGNQPQHF
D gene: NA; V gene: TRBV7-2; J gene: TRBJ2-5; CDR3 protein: CASSHWGGGEETQYF
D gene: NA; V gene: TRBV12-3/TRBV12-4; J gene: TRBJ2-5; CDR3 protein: CASSLLPSSLKETQYF
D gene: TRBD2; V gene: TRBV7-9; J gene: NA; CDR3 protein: CASSIILAGVNREQYF
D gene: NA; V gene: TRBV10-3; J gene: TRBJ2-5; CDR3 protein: CASGTSGETQYF
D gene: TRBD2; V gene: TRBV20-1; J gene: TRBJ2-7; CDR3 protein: CSASGEGFYEQYF
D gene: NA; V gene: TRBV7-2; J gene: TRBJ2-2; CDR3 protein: CASSLDGRGNTGELFF
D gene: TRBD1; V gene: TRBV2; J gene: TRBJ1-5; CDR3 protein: CASRWSGGGGNQPQHF
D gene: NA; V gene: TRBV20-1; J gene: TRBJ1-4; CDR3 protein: CSARGPSSRGEKLFF
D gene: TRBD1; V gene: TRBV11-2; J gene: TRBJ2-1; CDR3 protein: CASSSGDSVVGEQFF
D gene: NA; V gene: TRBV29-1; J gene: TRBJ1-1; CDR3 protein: CSVDVPGTEAFF
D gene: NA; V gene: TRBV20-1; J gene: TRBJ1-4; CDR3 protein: CSANMGRRDEKLFF
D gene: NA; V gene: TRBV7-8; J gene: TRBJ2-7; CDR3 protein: CASSSDSGRSEQYF
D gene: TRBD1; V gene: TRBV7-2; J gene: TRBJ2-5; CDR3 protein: CASSLGGGTGVLPQETQYF